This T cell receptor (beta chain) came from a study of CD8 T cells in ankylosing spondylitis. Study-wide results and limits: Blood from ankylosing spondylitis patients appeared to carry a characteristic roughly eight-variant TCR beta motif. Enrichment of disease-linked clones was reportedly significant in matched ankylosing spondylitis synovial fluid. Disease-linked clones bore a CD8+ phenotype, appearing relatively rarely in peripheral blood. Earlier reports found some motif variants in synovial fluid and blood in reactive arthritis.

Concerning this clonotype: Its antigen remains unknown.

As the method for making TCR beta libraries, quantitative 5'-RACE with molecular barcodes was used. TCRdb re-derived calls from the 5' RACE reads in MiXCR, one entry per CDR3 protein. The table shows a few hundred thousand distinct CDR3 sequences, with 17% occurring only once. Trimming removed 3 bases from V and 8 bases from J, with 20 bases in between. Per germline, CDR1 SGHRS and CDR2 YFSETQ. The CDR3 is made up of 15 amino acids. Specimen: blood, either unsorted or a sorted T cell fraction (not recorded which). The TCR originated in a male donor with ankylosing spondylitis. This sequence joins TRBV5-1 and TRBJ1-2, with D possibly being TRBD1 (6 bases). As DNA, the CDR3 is TGCGCCAGCAGCTCTGTATCCCAACAGGGAAGGGGCTACACCTTC. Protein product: CASSSVSQQGRGYTF.